What follows is one T cell receptor (beta chain) and its context. V was cut by 0 bases and J by 5 bases, with 11 bases left in between. Germline CDR1 reads SGHRS; CDR2 reads YFSETQ. CDR3 length: 14 amino acids. The data belong to a study of blood T cell repertoires in COVID-19. About the study: Sources were T cells, B-cell-depleted T cells, or PBMCs; the material itself was cDNA or gDNA.

Individuals aged roughly 18 to 95 years were recruited from 24 US areas. Sequencing was performed with immunoSEQ multiplex PCR; in TCRdb, only in-frame clones are kept and a portion is missing. The repertoire holds roughly 250,000 clones, 85% to 95% seen once, with over 1.5% in the top ten. The specimen sequenced was PBMCs or T cells enriched from blood (not recorded which). This TCR derives from a woman aged 18-29 years who had recovered from COVID-19. This chain links TRBV5-1 with TRBJ1-2; no firm D call. The CDR3, as DNA: TGCGCCAGCAGCTTGGCACTTTACGAATATGGCTACACCTTC. It translates to CASSLALYEYGYTF.